The 2 T cell receptor beta chains below were found in one sample sequenced in a study of control samples from healthy donors and cancer patients. The assay was immunoSEQ multiplex PCR, and TCRdb's table has in-frame clones only and misses some. In the table there are some 130,000 clones, roughly 91% of which are singletons. The sequencing input was PBMCs. The source is a man between 50 and 59 years old with head and neck cancer.

CDR3 amino acids: CASRSQVTDTQYF. DNA of the CDR3: TGCGCCAGCAGGAGTCAGGTCACAGATACGCAGTATTTT. The chain carries TRBV4-1 and TRBJ2-3; D unclear. The germline V and J ends were trimmed by 6 bases and 2 bases, with 9 bases remaining between them. The CDR3 covers 13 residues. The germline gives CDR1 MGHRA, CDR2 YSYEKL.

The chain has TRBV18 and TRBJ2-1; D might be TRBD2 (6 bases). Per the germline V gene, CDR1 is KGHSH and CDR2 is LQKENI. This CDR3 region has 14 residues. Trimming stripped 4 bases from V and 1 base from J, with 8 bases between. As DNA, the CDR3 is TGTGCCAGCTCACTGAGCGGGTCCTACAATGAGCAGTTCTTC. This sequence encodes CASSLSGSYNEQFF.